This T cell receptor (beta chain) was found in a study of blood T cell repertoires in COVID-19. Background on the study: The cDNA or gDNA used as material had been derived from T cells, B-cell-depleted T cells, or PBMCs.

In the authors' methods: It was from reference gene primer amplification that nucleated cell counts were estimated. Libraries were prepared by immunoSEQ multiplex PCR; TCRdb keeps only in-frame clonotypes and omits some of them. V, J and clone size reflect that table, while D and trimming were determined from the DNA. Here the sample spans some 26,000 clones, about 83% being singletons. This CDR3 spans 15 amino acids. CDR1 is MNHNY and CDR2 is SVGAGI in the germline V gene (reference sequence). With V trimmed by 6 bases and J by 6 bases, 11 bases remained unmatched. Sequenced material: peripheral blood. The rearrangement links TRBV6-6 to TRBJ2-5, with 9 bases that match TRBD2. The source is a human donor in a cohort sampled during active COVID-19. The CDR3 sequence is CASSFRAGGPQTQYF. The DNA of the CDR3 is TGTGCCAGCAGCTTTAGGGCGGGGGGGCCACAGACCCAGTACTTC.